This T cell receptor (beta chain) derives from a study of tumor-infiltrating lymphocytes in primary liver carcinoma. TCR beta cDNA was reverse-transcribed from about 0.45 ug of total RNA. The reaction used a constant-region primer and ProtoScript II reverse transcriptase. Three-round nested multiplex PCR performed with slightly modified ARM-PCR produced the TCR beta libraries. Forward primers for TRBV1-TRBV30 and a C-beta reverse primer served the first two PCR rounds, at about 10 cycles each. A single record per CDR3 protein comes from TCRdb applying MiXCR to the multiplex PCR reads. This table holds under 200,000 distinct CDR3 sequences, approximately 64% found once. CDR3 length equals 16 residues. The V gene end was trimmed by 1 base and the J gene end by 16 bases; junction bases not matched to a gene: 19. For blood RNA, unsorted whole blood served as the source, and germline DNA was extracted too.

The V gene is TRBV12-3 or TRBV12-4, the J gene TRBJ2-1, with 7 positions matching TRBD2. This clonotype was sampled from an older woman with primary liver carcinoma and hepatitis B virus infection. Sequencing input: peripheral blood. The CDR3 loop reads CASSLETSGVYNDHFF. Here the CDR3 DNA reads TGTGCCAGCAGTTTAGAGACCAGCGGGGTCTACAATGATCATTTCTTC.